One T cell receptor (beta chain) is described in this entry. Its antigen is still unknown. Base-call qualities are not available, and no considerably larger clone is one nucleotide away. The library was produced with the immunoSEQ multiplex PCR assay. TCR beta CDR3 sequencing was performed on DNA from the cultured, isolated CD4+ T cells. On the study's bioinformatics: Non-productive TCR sequences were discarded, and reads were trimmed to the CDR3 region, with only CDR3s of 7 or more amino acids retained. Antigen-specific clonotypes were identified using the MANAFEST web app by comparison of expansion in peptide wells against reference cultures. For clones to be considered positive, expansion at FDR<0.05 versus reference and all other wells, an odds ratio above 5, and a frequency above 0.1% in two replicate wells were required. Clonotypes significantly expanded in SARS-CoV-2 spike wells and in at least one common cold coronavirus spike condition were defined as cross-reactive. CDR3 similarity was assessed by Levenshtein distance using the stringdist R package, and unrooted trees were constructed with ape in R 3.6.1. TCRdb took this table from immuneACCESS and kept in-frame rearrangements with V and J called. Such tables lack part of the clones; where checked against another copy, unresolved V genes explain under half of the gap, and the rest is unexplained. The D gene and trimming were derived from the DNA, and the V and J assignments and clone size from that table. The sample records more than 65,000 clones, 81% of which are singletons. The ten largest make up approximately 1.3% of the sample.

The germline V gene gives CDR1 as SGHNT and CDR2 as YENEEA. Trimming removed 0 bases from V and 3 bases from J, leaving 9 bases between the germline ends. The CDR3 has 15 amino acids, counting the end cysteine and phenylalanine. Here the CDR3 DNA is all that survives: 45 bases in frame from base 1. These data are taken from a study of vaccination effects on CD4 cells after COVID-19 (dated by TCRdb to between 2022 and 2023). Regarding the research as a whole: Post-vaccine samples across the study were collected a median of 72 days after the second dose, with a range of 14 to 241. SARS-CoV-2 spike-specific CD4+ TCR repertoires were compared before and after mRNA vaccination in COVID-19 convalescent patients and in infection-naive vaccine recipients. A total of 10 COVID-19 convalescent patients and a handful of SARS-CoV-2-naive healthy vaccine recipients were included in the full study. In the study, cultures from other donors were sequenced using the Oncomine TCR Beta short-read assay on an Illumina iSeq 100. The investigation overall reported the following: At late post-vaccination timepoints, both infection-induced and vaccine-induced clones showed marked clonal contraction, consistent with waning T cell responses. The study was limited by a small number of convalescent patients, and early post-infection timepoints were lacking. Among healthy vaccine recipients, nearly all vaccine-induced clones were SARS-CoV-2 mono-reactive, and just 1 of 255 was cross-reactive with common cold coronaviruses.

The ViraFEST assay stimulated PBMC with viral peptide pools and then used TCR sequencing to identify antigen-specific CD4+ T cell clonotypes by expansion. After more than nine days of culture, CD4+ T cells were isolated with the EasySep CD4+ T cell isolation kit. Each participant received two doses of an mRNA SARS-CoV-2 vaccine, either BNT162b2 or mRNA-1273. The absence of prior SARS-CoV-2 infection in healthy vaccine recipients was confirmed by negative nucleocapsid antibodies before and after vaccination. Two million PBMC per well were cultured with about 9 ug/ml peptides in IMDM containing approximately 4.7% human AB serum, 10 IU/ml IL-2 and gentamicin. On days 3 and 7, half of the culture medium was replaced with fresh IL-2-containing medium. Unless noted otherwise, every peptide stimulation condition was cultured in triplicate wells. PBMC were separated from whole blood using Ficoll-Paque Plus gradient centrifugation and were then either cryopreserved at -140C or used fresh. Overlapping peptide pools spanned the spike proteins of SARS-CoV-2 and the common cold coronaviruses HCoV-NL63, HCoV-OC43 and HCoV-229E. The QIAamp micro DNA kit was used to extract genomic DNA from the cultured CD4+ T cells.

The sequencing here drew on CD4+ T cells from PBMCs cultured with HCoV-229E spike peptides, taken after COVID-19 vaccination. What the cell subset or site label conveys for this sample: HCoV-229E spike overlapping peptide pool stimulation. The V and J genes are TRBV11-3 and TRBJ2-1; the D gene remains uncertain. This sequence was found in a human donor who received a COVID-19 vaccine. The bases are TGTGCCAGCAGCTTAGATTGGCAGAGCTACAATGAGCAGTTCTTC. This translates into CASSLDWQSYNEQFF.